This paragraph covers one T cell receptor (beta chain) sequence. Its antigen is as yet unknown. The data were taken from a study of CD8 T cells in ankylosing spondylitis. The CDR3 is made up of 14 amino acids. The germline CDR1 and CDR2 sequences are SGHVS and FNYEAQ. V shed 6 bases and J shed 4 bases, with 12 bases lying between them. Regarding the study as a whole: Characteristic, it appeared, of ankylosing spondylitis blood was a TCR beta motif of about eight highly homologous variants.

Using quantitative 5'-RACE with molecular barcodes, the authors made TCR beta libraries. MiXCR was run by TCRdb on the 5' RACE reads, yielding one entry per CDR3 protein. The sample has approximately 250,000 distinct CDR3 sequences, roughly 32% seen once. This TCR was sampled from a male donor with ankylosing spondylitis or in good health (not recorded which). Sequences were obtained from blood, either unsorted or a sorted T cell fraction (not recorded which). This chain connects TRBV7-6 to TRBJ2-2, with unresolved D. CDR3 coding DNA: TGTGCCAGCAGTTATCAATTGGGCACCGGGGAGCTGTTTTTT. It yields the protein CASSYQLGTGELFF.